Sequencing of this TCR beta chain was carried out in a study of early T cells in non-severe SARS-CoV-2 infection. For the study at large: RNA in bulk from unsorted whole blood was sequenced, and chains were unpaired.

V shed 4 bases and J shed 4 bases, with 17 bases lying between them. Germline lookup yields CDR1 SEHNR and CDR2 FQNEAQ (reference sequence). This CDR3 region has 15 residues. This clonotype appeared many times. One entry per CDR3 protein, called by TCRdb with MiXCR from the 5' RACE reads. The sample yields about 28,000 distinct CDR3 sequences, about 4.6% seen once. This TCR came from an adult who was a healthcare worker with PCR-confirmed SARS-CoV-2 infection or an uninfected control (not recorded which). The chain has TRBV7-9 and TRBJ2-7; D may be TRBD1 (5 bases). The specimen was whole blood, collected at baseline. The CDR3 DNA sequence: TGTGCCAGCAGCTCCATGACAGAGTTGACTTACGAGCAGTACTTC. Its translation: CASSSMTELTYEQYF. Full variable domain (rest looked up from reference TRBV7-9 and TRBJ2-7): DTGVSQNPRHKITKRGQNVTFRCDPISEHNRLYWYRQTLGQGPEFLTYFQNEAQLEKSRLLSDRFSAERPKGSFSTLEIQRTEQGDSAMYLCASSSMTELTYEQYFGPGTRLTVT.